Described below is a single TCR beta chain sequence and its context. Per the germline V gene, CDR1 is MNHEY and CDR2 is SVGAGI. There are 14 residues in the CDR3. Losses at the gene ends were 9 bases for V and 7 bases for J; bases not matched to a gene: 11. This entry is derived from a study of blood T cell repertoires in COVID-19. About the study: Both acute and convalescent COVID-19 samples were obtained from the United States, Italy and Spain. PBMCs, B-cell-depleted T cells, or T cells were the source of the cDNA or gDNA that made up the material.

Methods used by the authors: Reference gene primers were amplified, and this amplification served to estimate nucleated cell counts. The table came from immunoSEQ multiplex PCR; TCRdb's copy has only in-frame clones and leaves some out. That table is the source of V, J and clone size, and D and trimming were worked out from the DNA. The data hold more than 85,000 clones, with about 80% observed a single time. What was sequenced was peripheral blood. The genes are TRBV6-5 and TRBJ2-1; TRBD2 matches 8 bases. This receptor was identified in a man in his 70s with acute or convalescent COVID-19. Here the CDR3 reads CASNRAGEWNEQFF. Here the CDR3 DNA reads TGTGCCAGTAACCGAGCGGGAGAGTGGAATGAGCAGTTCTTC.